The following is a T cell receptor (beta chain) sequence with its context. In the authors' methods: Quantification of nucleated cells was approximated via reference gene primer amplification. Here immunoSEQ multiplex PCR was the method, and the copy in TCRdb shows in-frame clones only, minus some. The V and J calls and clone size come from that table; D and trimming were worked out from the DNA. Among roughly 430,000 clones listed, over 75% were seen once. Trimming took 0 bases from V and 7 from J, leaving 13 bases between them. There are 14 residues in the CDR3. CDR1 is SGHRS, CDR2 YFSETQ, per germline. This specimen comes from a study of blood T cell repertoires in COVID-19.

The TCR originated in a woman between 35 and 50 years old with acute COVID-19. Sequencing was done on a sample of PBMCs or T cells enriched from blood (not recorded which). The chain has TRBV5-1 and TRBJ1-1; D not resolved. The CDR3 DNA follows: TGCGCCAGCAGCTTGGACCGGGAATCGGGTGAAGCTTTCTTT. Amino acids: CASSLDRESGEAFF. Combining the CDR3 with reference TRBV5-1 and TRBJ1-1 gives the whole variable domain KAGVTQTPRYLIKTRGQQVTLSCSPISGHRSVSWYQQTPGQGLQFLFEYFSETQRNKGNFPGRFSGRQFSNSRSEMNVSTLELGDSALYLCASSLDRESGEAFFGQGTRLTVV.